The present T cell receptor (beta chain) was sequenced within a study of cytomegalovirus exposure and HLA in healthy donors. The PCR was carried out with 60 Vbeta primers and 13 Jbeta primers. Libraries were prepared by immunoSEQ multiplex PCR; TCRdb keeps only in-frame clonotypes and omits some of them. The table shows 150,000 to 200,000 clones, with just under 80% occurring only once. This clone was recorded once. Per germline, CDR1 SGHRS and CDR2 YFSETQ. The CDR3 has 15 residues. With 3 bases clipped from V and 5 bases from J, the junction kept 7 bases outside the gene matches. The chain links TRBV5-1 to TRBJ2-3; 9 nucleotides line up with TRBD1. The sample consisted of PBMCs. The sequence was collected from a woman aged 25 to 39 in good health and CMV-seropositive. CDR3 sequence: CASSSGQGRRDTQYF. The CDR3 DNA sequence: TGCGCCAGCAGCTCAGGACAGGGGCGGCGAGATACGCAGTATTTT.